This TCR beta chain was retrieved from a study of T-cell reconstitution after alpha-beta-depleted transplantation in children. Unique molecular identifiers were used to barcode this TCRbeta library. TCRdb itself ran the PCR reads through MiXCR, one entry per CDR3 protein. The data contain about 240,000 distinct CDR3 sequences, more than 10% of them singletons. Germline V lookup: CDR1 SGHVS, CDR2 FNYEAQ. CDR3 length: 12 residues. With 5 bases clipped from V and 5 bases from J, the junction kept 1 base outside the gene matches. Sequences were derived from PBMCs from the stem cell graft donor, sampled from the stem cell graft. The receptor was derived from a human donor who donated a stem cell graft to a child with acute lymphoblastic leukemia. The chain recombines TRBV7-6 with TRBJ2-3; 7 nucleotides agree with TRBD1. CDR3 nucleotide sequence: TGTGCCAGCAGCCGGACAGGAGATACGCAGTATTTT. Its protein product is CASSRTGDTQYF.